These 25 T cell receptor beta chains were sequenced from one sample in a study of OX40 agonist ivuxolimab in advanced cancers. Sequencing used immunoSEQ multiplex PCR; TCRdb keeps in-frame clones, though not all of them. Of tens of thousands of clones listed, about 83% are singletons. Here the sequenced sample was CD4+ or CD8+ T cells sorted from blood, taken in a trial of the OX40 agonist ivuxolimab. These receptor sequences come from an adult with an advanced solid tumor such as melanoma, head and neck, liver or kidney cancer.

This clone came up a few times. The rearrangement uses TRBV11-2 and TRBJ1-4; D remains unclear. Germline CDR1 reads SGHAT; CDR2 reads FQNNGV. The CDR3 loop spans 12 amino acids. Trimming took 2 bases from V and 12 from J, leaving 10 bases between them. As DNA, the CDR3 is TGTGCCAGCAGCTTATCATTCGGGGAACTGTTTTTT. Its translation: CASSLSFGELFF.

V and J are TRBV7-9 and TRBJ2-7, with 8 bases that match TRBD2. The CDR3 consists of 14 residues. The V gene end was trimmed by 5 bases and the J gene end by 1 base; junction bases not matched to a gene: 4. Germline V gene lookup returns CDR1 SEHNR and CDR2 FQNEAQ (reference sequence). CDR3 region: CASSRAGASYEQYF. DNA for the CDR3: TGTGCCAGCAGCCGAGCGGGAGCGTCCTACGAGCAGTACTTC.

This clone has only a few counts. CDR3 in amino acids: CASRMDRGGETQYF. The DNA of the CDR3 is TGTGCCAGCAGGATGGACAGGGGGGGAGAGACCCAGTACTTC. V usage is TRBV6-1 and J usage is TRBJ2-5, with 10 bases aligning to TRBD1. CDR3 size: 14 residues. Germline CDR1 reads MNHNS; CDR2 reads SASEGT. V shed 6 bases, J shed 4 bases, and the junction held 5 bases outside the gene matches.

This clone was recorded only once. CDR3 amino acids: CASSPGGLFYNEQFF. CDR3 DNA sequence: TGTGCCAGCAGCCCTGGCGGACTTTTCTACAATGAGCAGTTCTTC. The rearrangement uses TRBV7-3 and TRBJ2-1, with D maybe TRBD2 (5 bases). This CDR3 spans 15 amino acids. Germline V lookup: CDR1 SGHTA, CDR2 FQGTGA. Trimming took off 5 bases at V and 3 bases at J, with 14 bases between the two ends.

Here the CDR3 DNA reads TGTGCCACCAGCGTAGGACTAGACGACAATGAGCAGTTCTTC. Residues: CATSVGLDDNEQFF. The chain employs TRBV15 and TRBJ2-1; the match to TRBD2 covers 7 bases. The CDR3 contains 14 residues. With V trimmed by 5 bases and J by 5 bases, 6 bases remained unmatched. CDR1 and CDR2 from the germline V gene are LNHNV and YYDKDF (reference sequence).

In this sample, this clone turned up once. V and J are TRBV25-1 and TRBJ1-4, with TRBD1 matching over 11 bases. This CDR3 has 15 residues. With V trimmed by 4 bases and J by 4 bases, 2 bases remained unmatched. From germline, CDR1 is MGHDK and CDR2 SYGVNS. The CDR3 DNA reads TGTGCCAGCAGTGGTGGGACAGGGGGTAATGAAAAACTGTTTTTT. Its translation: CASSGGTGGNEKLFF.

The sample holds one count of this clone. The chain has TRBV21-1 and TRBJ1-4. TRBV21-1 is a recognized pseudogene. The CDR3 consists of 18 residues. This CDR3 is CASSKAETPVATNEKLFF. In DNA, the CDR3 is TGTGCCAGCAGCAAAGCGGAGACCCCAGTTGCAACTAATGAAAAACTGTTTTTT.

This clone was counted a few times. This chain connects TRBV7-2 to TRBJ2-3; no definite D call. Trimming cost V 1 base and J 0 bases, with 11 bases left between them. From germline, CDR1 is SGHTA and CDR2 FQGNSA. The CDR3 covers 16 residues. In DNA, the CDR3 is TGTGCCAGCAGCTTAGGTCCTGGTATAAGCACAGATACGCAGTATTTT. Protein sequence: CASSLGPGISTDTQYF. Looking up the rest from reference TRBV7-2 and TRBJ2-3 gives the full variable domain: GAGVSQSPSNKVTEKGKDVELRCDPISGHTALYWYRQSLGQGLEFLIYFQGNSAPDKSGLPSDRFSAERTGGSVSTLTIQRTQQEDSAVYLCASSLGPGISTDTQYFGPGTRLTVL.

The V and J genes are TRBV7-3 and TRBJ1-2, with D uncertain. V lost 1 base to trimming and J lost 6 bases, with 15 bases between them. The CDR3 sequence is 15 residues long. From germline, CDR1 is SGHTA and CDR2 FQGTGA. CDR3 in DNA: TGTGCCAGCAGCTTAAGAGGATCGGGTCGGGATGGCTACACCTTC. The encoded protein is CASSLRGSGRDGYTF.

The V gene is TRBV2, the J gene TRBJ2-3; D perhaps matches TRBD2 (6 bases). The germline V and J ends were trimmed by 6 bases and 2 bases, with 15 bases remaining between them. Germline V gene sequence: CDR1 SNHLY, CDR2 FYNNEI. The CDR3 runs 15 residues. CDR3: CASSVTGLLTDTQYF. The CDR3 coding sequence is TGTGCCAGCAGCGTAACGGGACTTCTCACAGATACGCAGTATTTT.

The V gene is TRBV19, the J gene TRBJ2-3; either TRBD1 or TRBD2 may supply D (6 bases each). The length of the CDR3 is 17 residues. Trimming removed 4 bases at V and 6 bases at J, with 23 bases between. Germline values: CDR1 LNHDA, CDR2 SQIVND (reference sequence). As DNA, the CDR3 is TGTGCCAGTAGTAGTGGAGGGGGGCCTGGGGCGGGGGATACGCAGTATTTT. Amino acids: CASSSGGGPGAGDTQYF.

This sequence joins TRBV9 and TRBJ2-1; D is possibly TRBD1 (5 bases). Germline assignment: CDR1 SGDLS and CDR2 YYNGEE. This CDR3 spans 15 amino acids. Trimming shortened V by 1 base and J by 6 bases, and 14 bases separated the two germline ends. DNA for the CDR3: TGTGCCAGCAGCGTAAGGGGTTCCCTAGGCAATGAGCAGTTCTTC. It encodes CASSVRGSLGNEQFF.

CDR3 in DNA: TGCGCCAGCAGCTCCCCAACAGGGATATCCCAAGAGACCCAGTACTTC. Translated, it gives CASSSPTGISQETQYF. This sequence joins TRBV5-1 and TRBJ2-5; possibly TRBD1 for D (6 bases). Per germline, CDR1 SGHRS and CDR2 YFSETQ. The CDR3 contains 16 residues. The V end lost 3 bases, the J end lost 1 base, and 16 bases lay between the germline ends.

The chain joins TRBV11-2 to TRBJ1-5; TRBD1 is a possible D gene (5 bases). Trimming took 0 bases from V and 5 from J, leaving 11 bases between them. CDR1 SGHAT and CDR2 FQNNGV come from the germline V gene. This CDR3 region has 15 residues. In nucleotides, the CDR3 is TGTGCCAGCAGCTTAGACGGGGTAGGGGATCAGCCCCAGCATTTT. Translation gives CASSLDGVGDQPQHF. Variable domain in full (rest from reference TRBV11-2 and TRBJ1-5): EAGVAQSPRYKIIEKRQSVAFWCNPISGHATLYWYQQILGQGPKLLIQFQNNGVVDDSQLPKDRFSAERLKGVDSTLKIQPAKLEDSAVYLCASSLDGVGDQPQHFGDGTRLSIL.

The chain recombines TRBV11-2 with TRBJ2-1; 8 positions match TRBD1. The germline gives CDR1 SGHAT, CDR2 FQNNGV. Trimming cost V 5 bases and J 4 bases; bases outside gene matches: 7. The CDR3 totals 15 residues. CDR3 DNA: TGTGCCAGCAGCCGGACAGGGACGGGTTACAATGAGCAGTTCTTC. It translates to CASSRTGTGYNEQFF. The complete variable domain, with remaining parts taken from reference TRBV11-2 and TRBJ2-1, reads EAGVAQSPRYKIIEKRQSVAFWCNPISGHATLYWYQQILGQGPKLLIQFQNNGVVDDSQLPKDRFSAERLKGVDSTLKIQPAKLEDSAVYLCASSRTGTGYNEQFFGPGTRLTVL.

The chain employs TRBV5-8 and TRBJ2-1, with 10 bases identical to TRBD1. Germline CDR1 reads SGHTS; CDR2 reads YDEGEE. The CDR3 contains 16 residues. V lost 3 bases, J lost 6 bases, and 9 bases stayed unmatched. The CDR3 DNA follows: TGTGCCAGCAGCTCCCCCGGGACAGGGGCACGCAATGAGCAGTTCTTC. This sequence encodes CASSSPGTGARNEQFF.

The chain links TRBV5-8 to TRBJ1-4; 7 bases fit TRBD1. There are 16 residues in the CDR3. Germline CDR1 and CDR2: SGHTS and YDEGEE. The junction had 7 bases not matched to a gene; V was cut back by 4 bases and J by 1 base. Written as DNA, the CDR3 is TGTGCCAGCAGCGTCGGGACAGCCTTAACTAATGAAAAACTGTTTTTT. Its translation: CASSVGTALTNEKLFF. Full variable domain (missing parts from reference TRBV5-8 and TRBJ1-4): EAGVTQSPTHLIKTRGQQATLRCSPISGHTSVYWYQQALGLGLQFLLWYDEGEERNRGNFPPRFSGRQFPNYSSELNVNALELEDSALYLCASSVGTALTNEKLFFGSGTQLSVL.

The chain employs TRBV7-7 and TRBJ2-2, with D tentatively TRBD2 (6 bases). Germline CDR1 SSHAT, CDR2 FNYEAQ (reference sequence). Trimming left V 4 bases short and J 2 bases short, with 8 bases between. The CDR3 has 14 amino acids. This CDR3 reads CASSWRVNTGELFF. The DNA for the CDR3 is TGTGCCAGCAGCTGGAGGGTTAACACCGGGGAGCTGTTTTTT.

This clone appeared a single time. V and J are TRBV5-1 and TRBJ2-1; weak D call: TRBD2 (6 bases). Germline loops: CDR1 SGHRS, CDR2 YFSETQ. CDR3 length equals 15 residues. V was trimmed by 3 bases and J by 6 bases, leaving 16 bases between them. CDR3 DNA sequence: TGCGCCAGCAGCTCGACCGTGGGGGGTGGCAATGAGCAGTTCTTC. The encoded protein is CASSSTVGGGNEQFF.

The chain employs TRBV5-1 and TRBJ2-5, with 7 positions matching TRBD1. Germline V lookup: CDR1 SGHRS, CDR2 YFSETQ. Losses at the gene ends were 2 bases for V and 1 base for J; bases not matched to a gene: 8. The CDR3 contains 16 residues. CDR3 in amino acids: CASSLSGQNFQETQYF. CDR3 nucleotide sequence: TGCGCCAGCAGCTTATCGGGACAGAATTTCCAAGAGACCCAGTACTTC.

The CDR3: CASSLDPRSGNTIYF. The CDR3 bases are TGTGCCAGCAGCTTAGATCCCAGATCTGGAAACACCATATATTTT. This chain uses TRBV11-2 with TRBJ1-3; D ambiguous. This CDR3 comprises 15 residues. V shed 0 bases and J shed 1 base, with 7 bases lying between them. The germline V gene has CDR1 SGHAT and CDR2 FQNNGV.

This clone was picked up a small number of times. This chain uses TRBV29-1 with TRBJ1-1; D gene ambiguous. The CDR3 has 12 amino acids. Between the trimmed V and J ends, which lost 4 bases and 3 bases, there was a span of 9 bases. CDR1 SQVTM and CDR2 ANQGSEA come from the germline V gene. This CDR3 reads CSVGSGDTEAFF. The CDR3 DNA sequence: TGCAGCGTTGGGTCAGGCGACACTGAAGCTTTCTTT.

This clone was counted between two and nine times. This chain joins TRBV18 and TRBJ1-2; a possible D gene is TRBD1 (5 bases). CDR1 is KGHSH and CDR2 is LQKENI in the germline V gene. V lost 2 bases to trimming and J lost 6 bases, with 10 bases between them. CDR3 length equals 13 residues. The DNA for the CDR3 is TGTGCCAGCTCACCATCAGGGAGTGATGGCTACACCTTC. Its translation: CASSPSGSDGYTF.

Comments on this clone: The sample holds other DNA sequences that translate to the same CDR3. V gene TRBV28 combines with J gene TRBJ1-4, with D perhaps matching TRBD1 (6 bases). V gave up 9 bases and J gave up 4 bases, with 15 bases separating them. The CDR3 consists of 14 residues. Per the germline V gene, CDR1 is MDHEN and CDR2 is SYDVKM. CDR3 DNA: TGTGCCAGTAGGGAACCACAGGGTAATGAAAAACTGTTTTTT. Translated: CASREPQGNEKLFF. The full variable domain, its missing parts supplied by reference TRBV28 and TRBJ1-4, is DVKVTQSSRYLVKRTGEKVFLECVQDMDHENMFWYRQDPGLGLRLIYFSYDVKMKEKGDIPEGYSVSREKKERFSLILESASTNQTSMYLCASREPQGNEKLFFGSGTQLSVL.

The V gene is TRBV29-1, the J gene TRBJ1-1, with 10 nucleotides matching TRBD1. Germline V gene sequence: CDR1 SQVTM, CDR2 ANQGSEA. Trimming removed 6 bases from V and 5 bases from J; junction bases left unmatched: 9. The CDR3 loop spans 14 amino acids. CDR3 residues: CSVATGGATTEAFF. The CDR3 DNA follows: TGCAGCGTAGCGACAGGGGGCGCAACGACTGAAGCTTTCTTT.